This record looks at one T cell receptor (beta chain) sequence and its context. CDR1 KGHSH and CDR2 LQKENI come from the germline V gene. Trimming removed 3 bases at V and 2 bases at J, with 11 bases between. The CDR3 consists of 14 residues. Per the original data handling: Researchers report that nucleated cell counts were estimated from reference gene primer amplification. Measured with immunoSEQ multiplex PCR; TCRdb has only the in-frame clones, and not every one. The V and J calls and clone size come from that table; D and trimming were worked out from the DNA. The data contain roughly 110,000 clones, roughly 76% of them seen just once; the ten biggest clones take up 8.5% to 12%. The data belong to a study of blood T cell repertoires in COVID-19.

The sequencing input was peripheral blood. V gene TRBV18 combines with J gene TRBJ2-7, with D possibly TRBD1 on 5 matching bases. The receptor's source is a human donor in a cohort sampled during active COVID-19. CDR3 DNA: TGTGCCAGCTCACCCGACACACAGGCCTACGAGCAGTACTTC. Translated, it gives CASSPDTQAYEQYF.